This T cell receptor (beta chain) comes out of a study of CD8 T cells in ankylosing spondylitis. Study-wide results and limits: What appeared characteristic of ankylosing spondylitis blood was a TCR beta motif of fewer than ten highly homologous variants. The authors found the disease-linked clones to be CD8+ and relatively rare in peripheral blood. Earlier work had already found some motif variants in reactive arthritis synovial fluid and blood.

This CDR3 is 14 amino acids long. Germline loops: CDR1 SGHVS, CDR2 FQNEAQ. V was clipped by 0 bases and J by 7 bases, with 10 bases between them. Libraries for TCR beta were made by quantitative 5'-RACE with molecular barcodes. Each CDR3 protein gets one entry after TCRdb re-called the 5' RACE reads with MiXCR. The repertoire consists of about 150,000 distinct CDR3 sequences, with 25% to 35% occurring once and the leading ten covering 4.5% to 6%. This clonotype showed up just a few times. Its antigen remains unidentified. The sequence was collected from a male donor with ankylosing spondylitis. The gene calls are TRBV7-8 and TRBJ2-1; D is perhaps TRBD2 (5 bases). Specimen: synovial fluid, either unsorted or a sorted T cell fraction (not recorded which). The DNA of the CDR3 is TGTGCCAGCAGCTTAGCGGGAGTATGGAATGAGCAGTTCTTC. Translated, it gives CASSLAGVWNEQFF.